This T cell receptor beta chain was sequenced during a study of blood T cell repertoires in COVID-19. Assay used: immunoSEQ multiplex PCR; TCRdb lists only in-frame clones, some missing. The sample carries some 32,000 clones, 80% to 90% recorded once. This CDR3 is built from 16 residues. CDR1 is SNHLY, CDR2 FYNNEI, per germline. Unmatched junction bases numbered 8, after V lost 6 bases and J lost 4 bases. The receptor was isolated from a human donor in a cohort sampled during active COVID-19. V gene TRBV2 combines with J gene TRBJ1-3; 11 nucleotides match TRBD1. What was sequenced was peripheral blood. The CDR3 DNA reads TGTGCCAGCAGGGATCACGGGACAGGGGGAGGAAACACCATATATTTT. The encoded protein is CASRDHGTGGGNTIYF.